One and the same sample provided the 21 T cell receptor beta chains below, sequenced in a study of blood T cells in healthy people across ages (dated by TCRdb to between 2015 and 2016). Libraries were prepared through 5' RACE. Sequencing instrument: Illumina HiSeq 2500. A second PCR of roughly 7 to 12 cycles was performed with a sample-barcoded 5' primer and a J-beta primer mix. The public sequencing data were trimmed at Q25 with fastp and processed into clonotypes with MiXCR by TCRdb, which kept only in-frame beta chains. Rows matching on CDR3 protein sequence are summarized as one entry with the most common DNA and genes. The sample yields 1.5 million to 2 million distinct CDR3 sequences; 28% were counted once. The leading ten clones occupy about 7.7% of the sample. Sequenced: blood. The receptors come from a woman aged 25 to 39 in good health.

The chain couples TRBV2 to TRBJ2-1, with D perhaps TRBD1 (6 bases). This CDR3 has 13 residues. Germline V gene sequence: CDR1 SNHLY, CDR2 FYNNEI. V gave up 7 bases and J gave up 8 bases, with 15 bases separating them. CDR3 nucleotides: TGTGCCAGCATAGGGACACTTTTCGATGAGCAGTTCTTC. This codes for CASIGTLFDEQFF.

The rearrangement joins TRBV3-1 to TRBJ2-7; TRBD2 is a possible D gene (6 bases). Germline loops: CDR1 LGHDT, CDR2 YNNKEL (reference sequence). CDR3 length: 16 amino acids. Deletions cut 3 bases from V and 0 bases from J, with 15 bases between. CDR3 nucleotides: TGTGCCAGCAGCCAGAGAACTAGCCCCACCTCCTACGAGCAGTACTTC. Encoded protein: CASSQRTSPTSYEQYF.

This clonotype has more than one count but fewer than ten. The CDR3 loop is CASSQAQGTDTQYF. CDR3 coding DNA: TGTGCCAGCAGCCAAGCCCAAGGGACAGATACGCAGTATTTT. The rearrangement links TRBV3-1 to TRBJ2-3, with D uncertain. Germline V gene sequence: CDR1 LGHDT, CDR2 YNNKEL (reference sequence). V lost 1 base and J lost 3, with 8 bases in between. The CDR3 contains 14 residues.

The chain couples TRBV10-2 to TRBJ2-1, with a tentative D call TRBD1 (5 bases). V lost 3 bases and J lost 8, with 11 bases in between. Germline CDR1 reads WSHSY; CDR2 reads SAAADI. The CDR3 sequence is 13 residues long. DNA for the CDR3: TGCGCCAGCAGTGATCGGACACTCGATGAGCAGTTCTTC. It codes for CASSDRTLDEQFF.

V and J are TRBV6-6 and TRBJ1-1; D call uncertain. This CDR3 is 13 amino acids long. Germline-derived CDR1 and CDR2 are MNHNY and SVGAGI (reference sequence). Between the trimmed V and J ends, which lost 2 bases and 4 bases, there was a span of 8 bases. This chain's CDR3 is CASSYRAGTEAFF. The CDR3 DNA is TGTGCCAGCAGTTACAGGGCCGGCACTGAAGCTTTCTTT.

To note about this clonotype: A much larger clone lies one base from this, so it may be a read error. The chain is built from TRBV20-1 and TRBJ1-2; the match to TRBD1 covers 8 bases. V shed 6 bases, J shed 7 bases, and the junction held 10 bases outside the gene matches. This CDR3 is built from 13 residues. The germline gives CDR1 DFQATT, CDR2 SNEGSKA (reference sequence). CDR3 bases: TGCAGTGCCCGGGACAGGACCAGTTCTGGCTACACCTTC. As protein: CSARDRTSSGYTF.

The gene calls are TRBV12-3 or TRBV12-4 and TRBJ1-6, with D uncertain. CDR3 size: 12 residues. The V and J ends lost 3 bases and 9 bases respectively, with 6 bases between them. The CDR3 DNA reads as TGTGCCAGCAGTTTTTACAGTTCACCCCTCCACTTT. Translation gives CASSFYSSPLHF.

The count of this clonotype is one. A read error may produce the germline difference seen at one junction end. This sequence joins TRBV20-1 and TRBJ2-3; D possibly corresponds to TRBD1 (6 bases). CDR3 length equals 14 residues. Per germline, CDR1 DFQATT and CDR2 SNEGSKA (reference sequence). The chain's CDR3 is CSARILTGTVTQYF. For the CDR3, the DNA is TGCAGTGCTAGAATTTTGACAGGCACAGTTACGCAGTATTTT.

J is TRBJ2-1 and V is TRBV19, with D possibly matching TRBD2 (6 bases). The CDR3 loop spans 15 amino acids. V shed 1 base and J shed 7 bases, with 14 bases lying between them. Germline loops: CDR1 LNHDA, CDR2 SQIVND (reference sequence). This chain's CDR3 is CASSIAPAGGNEQFF. The CDR3 region has the DNA TGTGCCAGTAGTATAGCTCCAGCGGGCGGTAATGAGCAGTTCTTC.

A note on this clonotype: Germline is not matched at one junction end, which may reflect a read error. This chain links TRBV6-5 with TRBJ1-5; D call uncertain. The CDR3 length is 12 residues. Germline-derived CDR1 and CDR2 are MNHEY and SVGAGI. For the CDR3, the DNA is TGTGTCAGTGGGCGCCGGAATCAGCTCCAGCATTTT. Translated: CVSGRRNQLQHF.

In its sample, this clonotype was seen many times. The chain recombines TRBV5-1 with TRBJ2-1; perhaps TRBD2 as D (6 bases). The CDR3 has 15 residues. Germline CDR1 is SGHRS and CDR2 is YFSETQ. Trimming pared 0 bases from V and 8 bases from J, leaving 15 bases between. The CDR3 reads CASSLAAGWADEQFF. DNA for the CDR3: TGCGCCAGCAGCTTGGCCGCGGGGTGGGCCGATGAGCAGTTCTTC.

V usage is TRBV6-5 and J usage is TRBJ1-6; no reliable D call. This CDR3 has 12 residues. Germline V lookup: CDR1 MNHEY, CDR2 SVGAGI. V was cut by 5 bases and J by 12 bases, with 11 bases left in between. CDR3 sequence: CASSPPSEPLHF. In DNA form, the CDR3 reads TGTGCCAGCAGTCCCCCGTCGGAACCCCTCCACTTT.

This clonotype was seen a few times. The CDR3 nucleotides read TGTGCCAGCAGCTTTCGGTCAAGGAACAATGAGCAGTTCTTC. It translates to CASSFRSRNNEQFF. The J gene is TRBJ2-1, the V gene TRBV7-2; no firm D call. V lost 3 bases to trimming and J lost 5 bases, with 11 bases between them. CDR3 length: 14 amino acids. Looked up from germline, CDR1 is SGHTA and CDR2 is FQGNSA.

This clonotype came up a few times. The chain carries TRBV11-2 and TRBJ2-1; D gene unclear. This CDR3 has 18 residues. Trimming cost V 1 base and J 2 bases, with 18 bases left between them. Germline lookup yields CDR1 SGHAT and CDR2 FQNNGV. CDR3 loop: CASSLVGQQYSPYNEQFF. The CDR3 coding sequence is TGTGCCAGCAGCTTAGTAGGCCAACAGTATAGTCCCTACAATGAGCAGTTCTTC.

With respect to this clonotype: A read error may explain this, as a much larger clone is one base away. The chain combines TRBV20-1 with TRBJ2-4; D remains unclear. The germline V gene has CDR1 DFQATT and CDR2 SNEGSKA (reference sequence). CDR3 length: 13 amino acids. V was clipped by 3 bases and J by 7 bases, with 13 bases between them. The CDR3 DNA sequence: TGCAGTGCTAGGGAAGGCGTCGGGAACATTCAGTACTTC. Translation: CSAREGVGNIQYF.

The genes are TRBV5-4 and TRBJ2-3, with D perhaps matching TRBD1 or TRBD2 (5 bases each). The CDR3 has 14 residues. With 6 bases removed from V and 6 bases from J, the gap between germline ends came to 17 bases. In germline, CDR1 is SGHNT, CDR2 YYREEE (reference sequence). CDR3 sequence reads: CASTGGLKGDTQYF. The CDR3, as DNA: TGTGCCAGCACGGGCGGACTTAAGGGGGATACGCAGTATTTT.

This clonotype was detected ten times or more. The chain joins TRBV7-6 to TRBJ2-1; TRBD1 is a possible D gene (5 bases). The V and J ends lost 2 bases and 10 bases respectively, with 27 bases between them. The CDR3 extends over 18 amino acids. Germline V gives CDR1 SGHVS, CDR2 FNYEAQ. The CDR3 reads CASSLWGRALGRGWEQFF. As DNA, the CDR3 is TGTGCCAGCAGCTTATGGGGCAGGGCCCTAGGGCGCGGATGGGAGCAGTTCTTC. Using reference TRBV7-6 and TRBJ2-1 for the parts outside the CDR3, the full variable domain is GAGVSQSPRYKVTKRGQDVALRCDPISGHVSLYWYRQALGQGPEFLTYFNYEAQQDKSGLPNDRFSAERPEGSISTLTIQRTEQRDSAMYRCASSLWGRALGRGWEQFFGPGTRLTVL.

This clonotype was detected a few times. This sequence joins TRBV11-2 and TRBJ2-5, with 14 bases lining up with TRBD2. Germline CDR1 is SGHAT and CDR2 is FQNNGV. V gave up 5 bases and J gave up 0 bases; unmatched junction bases: 23. CDR3 length equals 23 residues. The CDR3 DNA follows: TGTGCCAGCAGCGCCGTGGTTTGGGGACTAGCGGGAGAGGGGAGATTGTACCAAGAGACCCAGTACTTC. Translated: CASSAVVWGLAGEGRLYQETQYF.

With respect to this clonotype: A read error is possible here, since a much larger clone lies one base away. The J gene is TRBJ2-4, the V gene TRBV4-1; tentatively, D is TRBD2 (5 bases). The CDR3 is 16 amino acids. CDR1 MGHRA and CDR2 YSYEKL come from the germline V gene. DNA for the CDR3: TGCGCCAGCAGCCAAGTAGGAAGTCTAGCCAAAAACATTCAGTGCTTC. It codes for CASSQVGSLAKNIQCF.

This sequence joins TRBV9 and TRBJ1-6; D may be TRBD1 (5 bases). This CDR3 is 16 amino acids long. Germline V gene data show CDR1 as SGDLS and CDR2 as YYNGEE. Trimming pared 3 bases from V and 6 bases from J, leaving 16 bases between. This CDR3 is CASSDGYRRGNSPLHF. The CDR3 nucleotides read TGTGCCAGCAGCGACGGATACAGGCGCGGTAATTCACCCCTCCACTTT.

The chain joins TRBV18 to TRBJ1-5, with D maybe TRBD1 (5 bases). The V end was cut by 0 bases, the J end by 10 bases, with 16 bases between. Germline CDR1 reads KGHSH; CDR2 reads LQKENI. The CDR3 covers 15 residues. In DNA form, the CDR3 reads TGTGCCAGCTCACCACCGGCCGGGACCGCCCGTCCCCAGCATTTT. This gives the protein CASSPPAGTARPQHF.